The clone carrying this T cell receptor beta chain was found many times. The target antigen is unknown. The V gene's germline CDR1 is SGHRS and CDR2 YFSETQ. This CDR3 contains 16 residues. V gave up 2 bases and J gave up 6 bases; unmatched junction bases: 10. Every patient had bone marrow sampled while the disease was active. This sample is drawn from a study of read filtering for tumor transcriptome and immune sequencing. Study in general: The cohort had roughly 16 men and approximately 15 women aged about 47 to 80, mean roughly 71 years. Study-level results: Single-read clonotypes: approximately 87% of IR-seq clonotypes (about 4% of reads), about 75% of RNA-seq clonotypes (roughly 43% of reads).

Molecular barcoded adaptors covering alpha/delta and beta/gamma chains were used on approximately 440 ng RNA. Each CDR3 protein gets one entry after TCRdb re-called the reads with MiXCR. The sample yields fewer than 100,000 distinct CDR3 sequences, about 12% seen once. The V call is TRBV5-1, the J call TRBJ2-1; 8 bases fit TRBD1. The sequence derives from a donor aged 40 or older with multiple myeloma. The sequenced sample was a population of CD138-negative cells sorted from bone marrow. DNA for the CDR3: TGCGCCAGCAGCTTTCCGGGACAGGTAGTACCCAATGAGCAGTTCTTC. It translates to CASSFPGQVVPNEQFF.